The clone carrying this T cell receptor (beta chain) occurred a few times. This sample is drawn from a study of T-cell reconstitution after alpha-beta-depleted transplantation in children. For TCRbeta, the library was prepared with unique molecular identifiers. TCRdb used MiXCR to reprocess the PCR reads, holding one entry per CDR3 protein. In the table there are 200,000 to 300,000 distinct CDR3 sequences, roughly a quarter of which are singletons. Germline values: CDR1 MDHEN, CDR2 SYDVKM. The CDR3 extends over 15 amino acids. V lost 3 bases, J lost 7 bases, and 7 bases stayed unmatched. This TCR was sampled from a female patient between 2 and 15 years old who had a stem cell transplant for congenital amegakaryocytic thrombocytopenia, so the T cells may come from the graft donor. The sequences come from PBMCs, mostly from graft donor cells, collected 360 days after TCRalphabeta/CD19-depleted stem cell transplant. The chain recombines TRBV28 with TRBJ1-5; TRBD1 matches at 9 bases. CDR3 sequence (DNA): TGTGCCAGCAGTTTTCCGGGACAGGGTTACCAGCCCCAGCATTTT. Translating it yields CASSFPGQGYQPQHF.